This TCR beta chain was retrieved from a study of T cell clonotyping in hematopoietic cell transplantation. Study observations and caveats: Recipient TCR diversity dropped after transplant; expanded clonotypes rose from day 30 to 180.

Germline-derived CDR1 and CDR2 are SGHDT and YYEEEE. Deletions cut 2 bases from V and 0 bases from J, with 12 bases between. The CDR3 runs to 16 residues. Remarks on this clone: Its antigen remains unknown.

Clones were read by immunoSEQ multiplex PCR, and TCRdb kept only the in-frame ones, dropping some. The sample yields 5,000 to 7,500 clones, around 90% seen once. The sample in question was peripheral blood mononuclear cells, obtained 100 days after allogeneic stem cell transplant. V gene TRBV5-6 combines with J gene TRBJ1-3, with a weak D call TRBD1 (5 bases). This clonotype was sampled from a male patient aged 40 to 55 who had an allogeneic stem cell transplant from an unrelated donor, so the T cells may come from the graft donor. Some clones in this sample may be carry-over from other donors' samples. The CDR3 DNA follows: TGTGCCAGCAGCTTTGGGTTGGGGACCTCTGGAAACACCATATATTTT. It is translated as CASSFGLGTSGNTIYF. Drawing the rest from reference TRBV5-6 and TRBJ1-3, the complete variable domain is DAGVTQSPTHLIKTRGQQVTLRCSPKSGHDTVSWYQQALGQGPQFIFQYYEEEERQRGNFPDRFSGHQFPNYSSELNVNALLLGDSALYLCASSFGLGTSGNTIYFGEGSWLTVV.